This entry concerns a single TCR beta chain. The data were obtained in a study of cytomegalovirus exposure and HLA in healthy donors. PCR amplification relied on 60 Vbeta primers (plus 13 Jbeta primers). TCRdb's table, derived via immunoSEQ multiplex PCR, lists solely in-frame clones and lacks some. The table includes 150,000 to 250,000 clones, 65% to 90% detected once. The origin of this receptor is a woman between 50 and 59 years old in good health and CMV-seronegative. The sample was PBMCs.

The chain's CDR3 is CASSLGSGTGNTGELFF. The CDR3 nucleotides read TGTGCCAGCAGCTTAGGCTCCGGGACAGGGAACACCGGGGAGCTGTTTTTT. The rearrangement joins TRBV7-6 to TRBJ2-2, with 8 bases fitting TRBD1. Germline values: CDR1 SGHVS, CDR2 FNYEAQ. V gave up 1 base and J gave up 1 base; unmatched junction bases: 5. The CDR3 consists of 17 residues.